Listed here are 22 T cell receptor beta chains from one sample, sequenced in a study of blood T cell repertoires in COVID-19. Clones were sequenced by immunoSEQ multiplex PCR, and TCRdb holds only the in-frame ones, with some missing. The repertoire holds about 31,000 clones, with around 85% as singletons. Sequenced sample: peripheral blood. The receptors stem from a human donor with active COVID-19. The donor label of this sample is uncertain.

The chain uses TRBV10-1 and TRBJ2-3; the match to TRBD2 covers 7 bases. With 4 bases clipped from V and 4 bases from J, the junction kept 2 bases outside the gene matches. The germline CDR1 and CDR2 sequences are WNHNN and SYGVQD (reference sequence). This CDR3 region has 13 residues. The CDR3 region has the DNA TGCGCCAGCAGTGGCCTAGCGGCAGATACGCAGTATTTT. Protein sequence: CASSGLAADTQYF.

V gene TRBV6-6 combines with J gene TRBJ2-7; tentatively, D is TRBD2 (5 bases). CDR1 is MNHNY and CDR2 is SVGAGI in the germline V gene (reference sequence). The CDR3 contains 11 residues. Trimming took 5 bases from V and 6 from J, leaving 8 bases between them. This chain's CDR3 is CASSPGIEQYF. As DNA, the CDR3 is TGTGCCAGCAGTCCGGGGATCGAGCAGTACTTC.

The chain couples TRBV5-1 to TRBJ2-7, with 9 bases lining up with TRBD1. Germline CDR1 SGHRS, CDR2 YFSETQ. The length of the CDR3 is 16 residues. Germline trimming cut 4 bases from V and 6 bases from J; bases unmatched to any gene: 14. Here the CDR3 DNA reads TGCGCCAGCAGCCCCGATCCGGGGACAGGGAAAAGCGAGCAGTACTTC. Residues: CASSPDPGTGKSEQYF.

CDR3 sequence (DNA): TGCGCCAGCAGCCCGGGGGGGAGGAACGAGCAGTACTTC. Its protein is CASSPGGRNEQYF. This rearrangement joins TRBV5-1 to TRBJ2-7; TRBD2 agrees at 8 bases. CDR3 length equals 13 residues. V shed 4 bases and J 5 bases; nucleotides not matched to a gene: 5. In germline, CDR1 is SGHRS, CDR2 YFSETQ.

The chain is built from TRBV7-9 and TRBJ1-5; D remains unclear. The CDR3 loop spans 16 amino acids. In germline, CDR1 is SEHNR, CDR2 FQNEAQ (reference sequence). V was shortened by 4 bases and J by 0 bases, with 13 bases between the two germline ends. CDR3 in DNA: TGTGCCAGCAGCTCCACGAGAGGCTTTAGCAATCAGCCCCAGCATTTT. Its protein is CASSSTRGFSNQPQHF.

In its sample, this clone was seen once. V and J are TRBV6-5 and TRBJ1-4; 10 bases align to TRBD1. V shed 4 bases, J shed 8 bases, and the junction held 10 bases outside the gene matches. The CDR3 runs to 16 residues. In germline, CDR1 is MNHEY, CDR2 SVGAGI. As DNA, the CDR3 is TGTGCCAGCAGTTGGGGACAGGGGAGGGGTGGGGAAAAACTGTTTTTT. Amino acid sequence: CASSWGQGRGGEKLFF.

The CDR3 is CASSNGVSSYTF. The CDR3 DNA reads TGTGCCAGCAGCAACGGGGTGTCGAGCTACACCTTC. V and J are TRBV21-1 and TRBJ1-2. TRBV21-1 is designated a pseudogene. The CDR3 covers 12 residues.

The count of this clone is one. The chain couples TRBV19 to TRBJ2-1; TRBD2 aligns across 13 bases. The ends lost 7 bases at V and 1 base at J; junction bases unmatched: 10. The CDR3 has 18 amino acids. Germline CDR1 is LNHDA and CDR2 is SQIVND (reference sequence). The CDR3 reads CASIGLAGAEMSYNEQFF. The CDR3 nucleotides are TGTGCCAGTATTGGACTAGCGGGGGCCGAAATGTCCTACAATGAGCAGTTCTTC.

The CDR3 loop is CASTDRGTGELFF. Written as DNA, the CDR3 is TGTGCCAGCACAGACAGGGGAACCGGGGAGCTGTTTTTT. The J gene is TRBJ2-2, the V gene TRBV9; 8 positions match TRBD1. CDR1 is SGDLS, CDR2 YYNGEE, per germline. This CDR3 has 13 amino acids. Losses at the gene ends were 6 bases for V and 5 bases for J; bases not matched to a gene: 3.

In this sample, this clone turned up once. J is TRBJ2-7 and V is TRBV19, with D maybe TRBD1 (5 bases). The V end was cut by 5 bases, the J end by 1 base, with 9 bases between. There are 13 residues in the CDR3. Germline values: CDR1 LNHDA, CDR2 SQIVND (reference sequence). In DNA, the CDR3 is TGTGCCAGTAGTCTCAGGGTATCCTACGAGCAGTACTTC. Its protein product is CASSLRVSYEQYF. Supplemented by reference TRBV19 and TRBJ2-7, the full variable domain reads DGGITQSPKYLFRKEGQNVTLSCEQNLNHDAMYWYRQDPGQGLRLIYYSQIVNDFQKGDIAEGYSVSREKKESFPLTVTSAQKNPTAFYLCASSLRVSYEQYFGPGTRLTVT.

The chain couples TRBV5-6 to TRBJ2-7, with D possibly being TRBD2 (6 bases). There are 16 residues in the CDR3. CDR1 is SGHDT, CDR2 YYEEEE, per germline. Trimming took off 4 bases at V and 2 bases at J, with 19 bases between the two ends. DNA of the CDR3: TGTGCCAGCAGCATGAGAGAGGGCGGGGTTACCTACGAGCAGTACTTC. Amino acid sequence: CASSMREGGVTYEQYF.

V is TRBV7-6 and J is TRBJ2-2; a weak D match, TRBD2 (5 bases). The CDR3 has 15 amino acids. The ends were cut back, 6 bases at V and 3 bases at J, with 14 bases in the middle. Germline V gene sequence: CDR1 SGHVS, CDR2 FNYEAQ. CDR3 region: CASRQIAGDTGELFF. The CDR3 coding sequence is TGTGCCAGCAGGCAGATTGCGGGTGACACCGGGGAGCTGTTTTTT.

This clone showed up just a few times. The chain combines TRBV4-2 with TRBJ2-7; D might be TRBD2 (5 bases). The CDR3 length is 17 residues. V dropped 0 bases and J dropped 6 bases, with 21 bases sitting between them. Germline CDR1 is LGHNA and CDR2 is YNFKEQ. CDR3 nucleotide sequence: TGTGCCAGCAGCCAAGATCTATTGGGGAGTCCCCCTCTCGAGCAGTACTTC. Protein sequence: CASSQDLLGSPPLEQYF.

The rearrangement links TRBV5-4 to TRBJ1-1; no reliable D call. V was pared by 4 bases and J by 1 base, with 14 bases between. The CDR3 length is 15 residues. From germline, CDR1 is SGHNT and CDR2 YYREEE (reference sequence). CDR3 protein: CASSPPFSANTEAFF. The CDR3, as DNA: TGTGCCAGCAGCCCCCCCTTCAGCGCGAACACTGAAGCTTTCTTT.

The V call is TRBV4-3, the J call TRBJ1-1; D not certain. V was pared by 5 bases and J by 5 bases, with 9 bases between. The CDR3 loop spans 12 amino acids. Germline values: CDR1 LGHNA, CDR2 YSLEER. CDR3 sequence: CASSTRSTEAFF. CDR3 bases: TGCGCCAGCAGCACCCGGTCTACTGAAGCTTTCTTT.

The chain links TRBV30 to TRBJ1-1, with a tentative D call TRBD1 (5 bases). The V end lost 0 bases, the J end lost 6 bases, and 17 bases lay between the germline ends. The germline V gene has CDR1 GTSNPN and CDR2 SVGIG (reference sequence). The CDR3 spans 15 residues. DNA for the CDR3: TGTGCCTGGAGTGTACTCCCAGGGCCCGAGGCTGAAGCTTTCTTT. It yields the protein CAWSVLPGPEAEAFF.

This clone is judged medium-sized (0.01 to 0.1%). The chain joins TRBV2 to TRBJ2-1, with TRBD1 identical over 7 bases. This CDR3 has 14 residues. V was pared by 7 bases and J by 8 bases, with 11 bases of the junction left unmatched. The germline V gene has CDR1 SNHLY and CDR2 FYNNEI. The CDR3 loop is CASKGDRVGDEQFF. CDR3 bases: TGTGCCAGCAAGGGAGACAGGGTGGGGGATGAGCAGTTCTTC.

This clone was seen more than once but under ten times. The chain links TRBV7-8 to TRBJ1-2; D remains unclear. Germline V gene data show CDR1 as SGHVS and CDR2 as FQNEAQ. CDR3 length equals 17 residues. The ends were cut back, 7 bases at V and 1 base at J, with 22 bases in the middle. The CDR3 protein is CASTPRVAQVDNYGYTF. CDR3 in DNA: TGTGCCAGCACCCCCCGGGTGGCGCAAGTGGATAACTATGGCTACACCTTC.

This sequence joins TRBV11-3 and TRBJ2-3; no firm D call. Germline V gives CDR1 SGHNT, CDR2 YENEEA. The CDR3 is 11 amino acids. Trimming left V 3 bases short and J 5 bases short, with 3 bases between. The CDR3 loop is CASSFVDTQYF. The CDR3 coding sequence is TGTGCCAGCAGCTTCGTAGATACGCAGTATTTT.

This clone was seen once. This chain's CDR3 is CASSEGGFGQPQHF. The CDR3 bases are TGTGCCAGCAGTGAAGGAGGTTTTGGTCAGCCCCAGCATTTT. J is TRBJ1-5 and V is TRBV2; D is unclear. This CDR3 has 14 residues. Germline V gives CDR1 SNHLY, CDR2 FYNNEI. Trimming left V 1 base short and J 6 bases short, with 10 bases between.

This sequence joins TRBV6-5 and TRBJ2-7; a weak D match, TRBD1 (5 bases). Germline V gives CDR1 MNHEY, CDR2 SVGAGI. V gave up 5 bases and J gave up 7 bases, with 15 bases separating them. The CDR3 covers 13 residues. The CDR3 DNA reads TGTGCCAGCAGTCAGGGCTACGCACCGGAGCAGTACTTC. This codes for CASSQGYAPEQYF.

This clone showed up just a few times. The rearrangement links TRBV6-1 to TRBJ2-1; D gene ambiguous. V was pared by 3 bases and J by 8 bases, with 8 bases between. Germline CDR1 is MNHNS and CDR2 is SASEGT. This CDR3 is built from 12 residues. The CDR3 is CASSEVVDEQFF. In DNA, the CDR3 is TGTGCCAGCAGTGAGGTTGTAGATGAGCAGTTCTTC.